Listed here are 20 T cell receptor beta chains from one sample, sequenced in a study of T cell repertoires in ileal Crohn's disease. Using immunoSEQ multiplex PCR, the repertoire was profiled, and TCRdb retains in-frame clones only, with some absent. The sample carries around 7,400 clones, around 83% recorded once. The sequenced material came from ileal tissue. These receptors were taken from an adult with Crohn's disease.

This chain joins TRBV15 and TRBJ1-1; no clear D gene. Germline CDR1 LNHNV, CDR2 YYDKDF (reference sequence). The V gene lost 0 bases and the J gene lost 4 bases, with 12 bases spanning the gap. The CDR3 is 15 residues long. The CDR3 loop is CATSRDIARSTEAFF. CDR3 sequence (DNA): TGTGCCACCAGCAGAGATATAGCGAGGTCCACTGAAGCTTTCTTT. Based on the CDR3 plus reference TRBV15 and TRBJ1-1, the full variable domain is DAMVIQNPRYQVTQFGKPVTLSCSQTLNHNVMYWYQQKSSQAPKLLFHYYDKDFNNEADTPDNFQSRRPNTSFCFLDIRSPGLGDTAMYLCATSRDIARSTEAFFGQGTRLTVV.

This sequence joins TRBV4-1 and TRBJ1-6, with D possibly matching TRBD1 (6 bases). Trimming shortened V by 3 bases and J by 8 bases, and 14 bases separated the two germline ends. This CDR3 spans 15 amino acids. Germline CDR1 and CDR2: MGHRA and YSYEKL. Here the CDR3 DNA reads TGCGCCAGCAGCCAGACCCAGGGGAGTGATTCACCCCTCCACTTT. As protein: CASSQTQGSDSPLHF.

The CDR3 DNA reads as TGTGCCAGCAGCTTGCAACAGGGACGTTACGAGCAGTACTTC. Protein sequence: CASSLQQGRYEQYF. The chain uses TRBV5-4 and TRBJ2-7; tentatively, D is TRBD1 (6 bases). Germline V gene sequence: CDR1 SGHNT, CDR2 YYREEE (reference sequence). The CDR3 covers 14 residues. V lost 1 base, J lost 4 bases, and 12 bases lay in between.

J is TRBJ2-5 and V is TRBV6-5; 10 nucleotides match TRBD2. This CDR3 is 14 amino acids long. Germline lookup yields CDR1 MNHEY and CDR2 SVGAGI. The V and J ends lost 9 bases and 1 base, in that order; junction bases with no gene match: 5. The chain's CDR3 is CASQGLATQETQYF. DNA of the CDR3: TGTGCCAGTCAGGGACTAGCGACCCAAGAGACCCAGTACTTC.

The rearrangement uses TRBV27 and TRBJ1-1, with 7 positions matching TRBD1. CDR3 size: 15 residues. With V trimmed by 6 bases and J by 3 bases, 10 bases remained unmatched. The germline CDR1 and CDR2 sequences are MNHEY and SMNVEV (reference sequence). CDR3 DNA sequence: TGTGCCAGCAGGTCACAGGGGCGAGGTTACACTGAAGCTTTCTTT. It encodes CASRSQGRGYTEAFF.

V is TRBV4-1 and J is TRBJ2-6, with 7 bases that match TRBD1. V gave up 6 bases and J gave up 3 bases; unmatched junction bases: 14. Per germline, CDR1 MGHRA and CDR2 YSYEKL. The length of the CDR3 is 18 residues. The CDR3 coding sequence is TGCGCCAGCAGGAGGGGGACAGCGGCGTCGGATGGGGCCAACGTCCTGACTTTC. Its translation: CASRRGTAASDGANVLTF.

The chain uses TRBV7-8 and TRBJ2-5; 7 bases match TRBD2. The J call is uncertain, as TRBJ2-7 better fits the DNA end. The CDR3 is 15 residues long. CDR1 SGHVS and CDR2 FQNEAQ come from the germline V gene. This CDR3 is CASSLAGREYDEQYF. CDR3 DNA: TGTGCCAGCAGCTTAGCAGGGCGGGAGTATGACGAGCAGTACTTC.

This clone was counted a single time. The V and J genes are TRBV7-3 and TRBJ2-3, with 12 bases lining up with TRBD2. The germline gives CDR1 SGHTA, CDR2 FQGTGA. Trimming cost V 5 bases and J 3 bases; bases outside gene matches: 12. The CDR3 runs to 18 residues. CDR3 DNA: TGTGCCAGCAGCCCGACAGGACTAGCGGGATTCGGGACAGATACGCAGTATTTT. Protein product: CASSPTGLAGFGTDTQYF.

The chain recombines TRBV7-8 with TRBJ2-7; D remains unclear. Trimming removed 2 bases from V and 2 bases from J, with 10 bases in between. CDR1 and CDR2 from the germline V gene are SGHVS and FQNEAQ. The CDR3 spans 14 residues. CDR3 DNA: TGTGCCAGCAGCTTAAATCACGGAGCCTACGAGCAGTACTTC. Translating gives CASSLNHGAYEQYF.

This clone was found a few times. The chain recombines TRBV29-1 with TRBJ2-1; maybe TRBD1 (6 bases). In germline, CDR1 is SQVTM, CDR2 ANQGSEA. The ends were cut back, 3 bases at V and 8 bases at J, with 14 bases in the middle. The CDR3 has 13 amino acids. CDR3 loop: CSVEDSWIYEQFF. CDR3 coding DNA: TGCAGCGTTGAGGACAGTTGGATTTATGAGCAGTTCTTC.

This clone was seen only once. The chain carries TRBV7-8 and TRBJ2-5, with D possibly being TRBD1 (5 bases). Germline loops: CDR1 SGHVS, CDR2 FQNEAQ. The CDR3 spans 14 residues. V was cut by 5 bases and J by 4 bases, with 14 bases left in between. For the CDR3, the DNA is TGTGCCAGCAGCCCGAAGGGGAATCGAGAGACCCAGTACTTC. Translation: CASSPKGNRETQYF.

The gene calls are TRBV27 and TRBJ2-7; 9 bases agree with TRBD2. After removal of 8 bases from V and 5 bases from J, the junction contained 13 bases not matched to a gene. Per germline, CDR1 MNHEY and CDR2 SMNVEV (reference sequence). This CDR3 has 15 amino acids. CDR3 loop: CASLAGQGPIHEQYF. DNA of the CDR3: TGTGCCAGCCTAGCGGGGCAGGGACCCATCCACGAGCAGTACTTC.

CDR3 protein: CASSPRRGNQPQHF. The DNA of the CDR3 is TGTGCCAGCTCACCTAGGCGGGGCAATCAGCCCCAGCATTTT. This rearrangement joins TRBV18 to TRBJ1-5, with D unresolved. V was clipped by 3 bases and J by 2 bases, with 8 bases between them. CDR1 KGHSH and CDR2 LQKENI come from the germline V gene. The length of the CDR3 is 14 residues.

CDR3 amino acids: CASNPEGQGTEAFF. The CDR3, as DNA: TGTGCCAGCAACCCCGAGGGCCAAGGCACTGAAGCTTTCTTT. The rearrangement uses TRBV25-1 and TRBJ1-1; D is unresolved. The germline gives CDR1 MGHDK, CDR2 SYGVNS. Trimming left V 7 bases short and J 4 bases short, with 16 bases between. The CDR3 sequence is 14 residues long. The entire variable domain, with the rest obtained from reference TRBV25-1 and TRBJ1-1, is as follows: EADIYQTPRYLVIGTGKKITLECSQTMGHDKMYWYQQDPGMELHLIHYSYGVNSTEKGDLSSESTVSRIRTEHFPLTLESARPSHTSQYLCASNPEGQGTEAFFGQGTRLTVV.

The chain recombines TRBV29-1 with TRBJ1-2, with 7 bases that match TRBD1. With V trimmed by 3 bases and J by 3 bases, 7 bases remained unmatched. This CDR3 is built from 14 residues. The germline V gene has CDR1 SQVTM and CDR2 ANQGSEA. Here the CDR3 reads CSVEGSGGDYGYTF. The CDR3 DNA is TGCAGCGTTGAGGGTTCAGGGGGAGACTATGGCTACACCTTC.

This chain connects TRBV5-1 to TRBJ2-1; TRBD2 matches at 9 bases. V lost 5 bases and J lost 6; bases outside the gene matches: 9. Germline V gene lookup returns CDR1 SGHRS and CDR2 YFSETQ. The CDR3 contains 15 residues. Here the CDR3 DNA reads TGCGCCAGCAGAATATTAGCGGGAGAAAGCAATGAGCAGTTCTTC. Its translation: CASRILAGESNEQFF.

This clone was seen once. V usage is TRBV27 and J usage is TRBJ1-1; maybe TRBD1 (6 bases). Trimming stripped 5 bases from V and 0 bases from J, with 13 bases between. CDR1 and CDR2 from the germline V gene are MNHEY and SMNVEV (reference sequence). The CDR3 has 15 amino acids. The CDR3 spells CASSPNRVMNTEAFF. The DNA for the CDR3 is TGTGCCAGCAGTCCCAACAGGGTGATGAACACTGAAGCTTTCTTT.

CDR3 residues: CASSWGGNYGYTF. In DNA form, the CDR3 reads TGTGCCAGCAGCTGGGGGGGAAACTATGGCTACACCTTC. This chain uses TRBV11-3 with TRBJ1-2; perhaps TRBD1 as D (5 bases). This CDR3 has 13 residues. V lost 4 bases to trimming and J lost 2 bases, with 8 bases between them. CDR1 is SGHNT and CDR2 is YENEEA in the germline V gene.

The chain is built from TRBV7-3 and TRBJ1-2; TRBD1 matches 9 bases. The CDR3 length is 14 residues. Germline loops: CDR1 SGHTA, CDR2 FQGTGA. V was clipped by 5 bases and J by 2 bases; unmatched bases: 3. CDR3 residues: CASSNGQGNYGYTF. As DNA, the CDR3 is TGTGCCAGCAGCAACGGACAGGGGAACTATGGCTACACCTTC.

V is TRBV30 and J is TRBJ2-2; tentative D call: TRBD1 (5 bases). V was pared by 5 bases and J by 2 bases, with 12 bases between. Germline-derived CDR1 and CDR2 are GTSNPN and SVGIG (reference sequence). This CDR3 comprises 14 residues. The chain's CDR3 is CAWGAVPNTGELFF. The CDR3, as DNA: TGTGCCTGGGGGGCCGTACCCAACACCGGGGAGCTGTTTTTT.